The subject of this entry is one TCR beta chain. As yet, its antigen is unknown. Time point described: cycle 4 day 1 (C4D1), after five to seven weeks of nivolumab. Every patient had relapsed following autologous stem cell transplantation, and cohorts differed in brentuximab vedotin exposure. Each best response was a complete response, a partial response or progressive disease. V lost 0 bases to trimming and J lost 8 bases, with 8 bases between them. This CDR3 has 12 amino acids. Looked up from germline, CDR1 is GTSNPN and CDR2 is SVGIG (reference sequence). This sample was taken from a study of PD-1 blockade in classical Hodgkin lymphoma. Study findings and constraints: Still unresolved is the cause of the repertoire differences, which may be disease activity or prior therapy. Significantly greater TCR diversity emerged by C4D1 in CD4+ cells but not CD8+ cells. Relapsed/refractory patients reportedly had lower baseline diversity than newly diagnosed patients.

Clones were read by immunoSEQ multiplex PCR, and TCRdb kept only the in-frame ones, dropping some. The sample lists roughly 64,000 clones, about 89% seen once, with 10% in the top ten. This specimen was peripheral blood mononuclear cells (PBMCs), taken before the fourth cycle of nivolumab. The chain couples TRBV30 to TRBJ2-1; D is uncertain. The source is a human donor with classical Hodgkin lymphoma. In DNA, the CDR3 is TGTGCCTGGAGTGTCCCTGGGGATGAGCAGTTCTTC. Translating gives CAWSVPGDEQFF.